Detailed here is one TCR beta chain. The antigen is undetermined. The sample comes from a study of T cell repertoires in cytomegalovirus infection. The overall study: CMV infection and matching HLA type were both indicated by public TCR beta signatures.

TCRdb reprocessed the reads via MiXCR and lists one record per CDR3 protein. The profile shows roughly 68,000 distinct CDR3 sequences, 20% to 25% of them singletons. The V end lost 2 bases, the J end lost 5 bases, and 13 bases lay between the germline ends. CDR3 size: 14 residues. The germline V gene encodes CDR1 DFQATT and CDR2 SNEGSKA (reference sequence). The sequence derives from a human donor in good health (CMV status not recorded). Some clones in this sample may be carry-over from other donors' samples. The rearrangement uses TRBV20-1 and TRBJ2-1; no clear D gene. The input for sequencing was CD8+ T cells from cultured PBMCs, taken from culture after CMV antigen stimulation. The CDR3 here is CSARNPTGNNEQFF. The CDR3 DNA follows: TGCAGTGCTAGAAACCCGACGGGTAACAATGAGCAGTTCTTC.